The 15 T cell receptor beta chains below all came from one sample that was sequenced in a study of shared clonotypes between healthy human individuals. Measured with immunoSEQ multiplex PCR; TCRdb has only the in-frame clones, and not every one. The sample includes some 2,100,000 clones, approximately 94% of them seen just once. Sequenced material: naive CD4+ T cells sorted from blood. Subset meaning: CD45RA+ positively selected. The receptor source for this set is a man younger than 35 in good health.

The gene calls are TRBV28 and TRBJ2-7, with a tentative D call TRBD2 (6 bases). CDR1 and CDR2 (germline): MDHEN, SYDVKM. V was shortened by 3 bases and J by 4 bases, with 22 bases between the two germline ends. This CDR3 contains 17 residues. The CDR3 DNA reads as TGTGCCAGCAGTTTGGGGGGTCACGGCGGGAATCGTTACGAGCAGTACTTC. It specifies CASSLGGHGGNRYEQYF.

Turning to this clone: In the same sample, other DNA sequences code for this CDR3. CDR3 region: CASSLKRGNSPLHF. CDR3 DNA sequence: TGTGCCAGCAGCTTAAAACGGGGGAATTCACCCCTCCACTTT. The V and J genes are TRBV7-3 and TRBJ1-6; D perhaps matches TRBD1 (5 bases). This CDR3 has 14 amino acids. The germline gives CDR1 SGHTA, CDR2 FQGTGA. V gave up 1 base and J gave up 7 bases, with 8 bases separating them. The full variable domain, with the rest looked up from reference TRBV7-3 and TRBJ1-6, is GAGVSQTPSNKVTEKGKYVELRCDPISGHTALYWYRQSLGQGPEFLIYFQGTGAADDSGLPNDRFFAVRPEGSVSTLKIQRTERGDSAVYLCASSLKRGNSPLHFGNGTRLTVT.

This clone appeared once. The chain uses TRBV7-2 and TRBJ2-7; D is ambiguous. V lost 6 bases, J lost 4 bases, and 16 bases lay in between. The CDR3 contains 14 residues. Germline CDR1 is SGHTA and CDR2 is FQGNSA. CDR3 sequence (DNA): TGTGCCAGCAGTGACGGCCTGCTTTCTTACGAGCAGTACTTC. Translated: CASSDGLLSYEQYF.

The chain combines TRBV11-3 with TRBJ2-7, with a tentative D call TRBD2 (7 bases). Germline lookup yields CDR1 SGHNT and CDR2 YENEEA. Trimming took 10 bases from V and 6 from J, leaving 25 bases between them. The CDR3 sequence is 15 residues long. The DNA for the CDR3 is TGTGCCATCCTGGGGGGGCTAGCTGCTTTGTGCGAGCAGTACTTC. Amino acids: CAILGGLAALCEQYF.

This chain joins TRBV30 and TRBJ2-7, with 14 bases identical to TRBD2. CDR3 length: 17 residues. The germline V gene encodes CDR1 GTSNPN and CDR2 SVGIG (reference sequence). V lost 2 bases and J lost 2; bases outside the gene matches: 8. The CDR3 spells CAWSHTRLAGGTYEQYF. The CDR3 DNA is TGTGCCTGGAGTCATACCCGACTAGCGGGGGGGACCTACGAGCAGTACTTC.

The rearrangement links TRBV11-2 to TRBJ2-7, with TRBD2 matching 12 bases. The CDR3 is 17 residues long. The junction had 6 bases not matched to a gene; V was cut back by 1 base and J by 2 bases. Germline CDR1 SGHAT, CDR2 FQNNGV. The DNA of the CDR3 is TGTGCCAGCAGCTTAGGGCCTAGCGGGAGGGCCCCCTACGAGCAGTACTTC. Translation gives CASSLGPSGRAPYEQYF.

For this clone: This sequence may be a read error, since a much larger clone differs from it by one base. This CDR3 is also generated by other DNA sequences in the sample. CDR3 sequence reads: CASSFQETQYF. As DNA, the CDR3 is TGTGCCAGCAGTTTCCAAGAGACCCAGTACTTC. The V gene is TRBV7-2, the J gene TRBJ2-5; no clear D. The CDR3 totals 11 residues. CDR1 SGHTA and CDR2 FQGNSA come from the germline V gene. Trimming took off 6 bases at V and 1 base at J, with 3 bases between the two ends.

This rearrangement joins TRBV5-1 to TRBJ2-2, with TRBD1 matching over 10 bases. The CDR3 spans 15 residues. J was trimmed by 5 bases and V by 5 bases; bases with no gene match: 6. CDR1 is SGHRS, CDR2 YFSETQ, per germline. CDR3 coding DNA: TGCGCCAGCAGACCGACAGGGGGCGAGACCGGGGAGCTGTTTTTT. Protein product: CASRPTGGETGELFF.

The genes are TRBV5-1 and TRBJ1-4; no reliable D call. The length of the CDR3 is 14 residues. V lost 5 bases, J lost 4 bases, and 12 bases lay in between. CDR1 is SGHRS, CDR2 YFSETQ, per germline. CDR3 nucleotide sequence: TGCGCCAGCAGGTTCGGTGTACTTAATGAAAAACTGTTTTTT. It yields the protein CASRFGVLNEKLFF.

The CDR3 nucleotides read TGTGCCAGTAAGGAACAGGCGGCCTTGGGCGGAAACACCATATATTTT. It encodes CASKEQAALGGNTIYF. The V call is TRBV19, the J call TRBJ1-3; D is perhaps TRBD1 (5 bases). V dropped 7 bases and J dropped 4 bases, with 20 bases sitting between them. CDR3 length equals 16 residues. Germline lookup yields CDR1 LNHDA and CDR2 SQIVND (reference sequence).

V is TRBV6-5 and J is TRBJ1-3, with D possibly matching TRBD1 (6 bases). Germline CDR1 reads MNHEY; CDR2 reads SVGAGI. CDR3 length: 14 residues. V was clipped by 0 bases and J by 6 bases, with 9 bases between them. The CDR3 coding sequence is TGTGCCAGCAGTTACTCGGGGGCGGCAAACACCATATATTTT. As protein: CASSYSGAANTIYF.

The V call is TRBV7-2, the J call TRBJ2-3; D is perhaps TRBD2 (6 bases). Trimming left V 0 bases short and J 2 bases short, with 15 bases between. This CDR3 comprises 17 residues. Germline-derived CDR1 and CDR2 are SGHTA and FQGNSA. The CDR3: CASSLALREVPTDTQYF. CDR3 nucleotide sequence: TGTGCCAGCAGCTTAGCGCTAAGGGAGGTCCCCACAGATACGCAGTATTTT. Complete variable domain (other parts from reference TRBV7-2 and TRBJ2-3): GAGVSQSPSNKVTEKGKDVELRCDPISGHTALYWYRQSLGQGLEFLIYFQGNSAPDKSGLPSDRFSAERTGGSVSTLTIQRTQQEDSAVYLCASSLALREVPTDTQYFGPGTRLTVL.

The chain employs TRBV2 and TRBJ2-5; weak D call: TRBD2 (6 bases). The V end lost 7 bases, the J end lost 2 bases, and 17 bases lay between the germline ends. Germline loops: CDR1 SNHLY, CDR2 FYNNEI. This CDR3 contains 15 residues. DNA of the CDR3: TGTGCCAGCAACCTGGGACTTCGACCGCAAGAGACCCAGTACTTC. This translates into CASNLGLRPQETQYF.

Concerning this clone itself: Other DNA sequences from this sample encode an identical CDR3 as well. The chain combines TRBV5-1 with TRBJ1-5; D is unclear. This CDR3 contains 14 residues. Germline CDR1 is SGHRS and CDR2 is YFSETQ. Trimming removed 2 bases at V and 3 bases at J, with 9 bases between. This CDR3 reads CASSFDGNNQPQHF. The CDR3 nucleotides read TGCGCCAGCAGCTTCGACGGGAACAATCAGCCCCAGCATTTT.

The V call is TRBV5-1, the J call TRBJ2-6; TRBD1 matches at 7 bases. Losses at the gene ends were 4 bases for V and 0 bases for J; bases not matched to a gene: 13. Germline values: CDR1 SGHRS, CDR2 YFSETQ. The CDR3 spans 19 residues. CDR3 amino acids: CASSLEGQYPASGANVLTF. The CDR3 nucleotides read TGCGCCAGCAGCCTCGAGGGACAGTACCCGGCCTCTGGGGCCAACGTCCTGACTTTC.